A single sample gave rise to the 22 T cell receptor beta chains below, sequenced in a study of cytomegalovirus exposure and HLA in healthy donors. A multiplex PCR was run with 60 Vbeta primers and 13 Jbeta primers. This table comes from immunoSEQ multiplex PCR, and its TCRdb copy is limited to in-frame clones, with some not included. The sample carries some 140,000 clones, roughly three quarters recorded once. Sequencing was carried out using PBMCs. These receptors all come from a man aged 25-45 years in good health and CMV-seropositive.

The V gene is TRBV6-1, the J gene TRBJ1-2; no clear D. The CDR3 runs to 12 residues. V was pared by 5 bases and J by 6 bases, with 10 bases between. Per germline, CDR1 MNHNS and CDR2 SASEGT. CDR3 protein: CASSSSRDGYTF. CDR3 sequence (DNA): TGTGCCAGCAGTTCCTCCCGGGATGGCTACACCTTC.

The CDR3 sequence: CASSLPISSSYNEQFF. The CDR3 DNA reads as TGTGCCAGCAGCTTGCCGATTAGCAGCTCCTACAATGAGCAGTTCTTC. The genes are TRBV13 and TRBJ2-1, with unresolved D. Germline V gives CDR1 PRHDT, CDR2 FYEKMQ (reference sequence). V dropped 3 bases and J dropped 0 bases, with 12 bases sitting between them. This CDR3 region has 16 residues.

The chain carries TRBV6-6 and TRBJ2-1; 10 positions agree with TRBD2. V lost 5 bases and J lost 0; bases outside the gene matches: 4. The CDR3 totals 16 residues. Germline CDR1 reads MNHNY; CDR2 reads SVGAGI (reference sequence). The CDR3 is CASSQSSGSSYNEQFF. In DNA form, the CDR3 reads TGTGCCAGCAGTCAGTCTAGCGGGAGCTCCTACAATGAGCAGTTCTTC.

This clone has more than one count but fewer than ten. The gene calls are TRBV21-1 and TRBJ2-7; TRBD1, the table's D call, lacks a check against the DNA. TRBV21-1 is a pseudogene locus. The CDR3 length is 12 residues. The CDR3 sequence: CASSNQFYEQYF. Written as DNA, the CDR3 is TGTGCCAGCAGCAATCAGTTCTACGAGCAGTACTTC.

The chain employs TRBV4-1 and TRBJ2-6, with TRBD1 matching over 10 bases. The CDR3 contains 18 residues. J gave up 2 bases and V 6 bases, and 10 bases lay outside the gene matches. CDR1 is MGHRA and CDR2 is YSYEKL in the germline V gene. DNA of the CDR3: TGCGCCAGCAGTCTCTGGGACAGGGGACACCCTGGGGCCAACGTCCTGACTTTC. Its protein product is CASSLWDRGHPGANVLTF.

V gene TRBV6-1 combines with J gene TRBJ2-7; D call uncertain. V lost 5 bases to trimming and J lost 0 bases, with 14 bases between them. The CDR3 length is 15 residues. The germline V gene has CDR1 MNHNS and CDR2 SASEGT. CDR3 sequence (DNA): TGTGCCAGCAGTCGATTCCCTAAGAGCTCCTACGAGCAGTACTTC. Residues: CASSRFPKSSYEQYF.

The CDR3 reads CASRSSGVPYEQYF. The CDR3 nucleotides are TGTGCCAGCAGGTCCTCCGGGGTTCCCTACGAGCAGTACTTC. The gene calls are TRBV27 and TRBJ2-7; D might be TRBD2 (5 bases). Germline CDR1 is MNHEY and CDR2 is SMNVEV (reference sequence). The length of the CDR3 is 14 residues. The V end lost 6 bases, the J end lost 2 bases, and 14 bases lay between the germline ends.

The chain carries TRBV5-4 and TRBJ2-7, with 7 bases aligning to TRBD1. Germline assignment: CDR1 SGHNT and CDR2 YYREEE (reference sequence). V shed 4 bases, J shed 0 bases, and the junction held 4 bases outside the gene matches. The CDR3 sequence is 14 residues long. CDR3 region: CASSPGQNSYEQYF. The CDR3 nucleotides read TGTGCCAGCAGCCCGGGACAGAACTCCTACGAGCAGTACTTC.

About this clone: One end of the junction does not line up with germline, which may come from a read error. The V gene is TRBV7-9, the J gene TRBJ2-7; tentatively, D is TRBD1 (6 bases). This CDR3 has 12 residues. Germline assignment: CDR1 SEHNR and CDR2 FQNEAQ (reference sequence). In nucleotides, the CDR3 is TGTTCCAGCAGCAAACAGGGAGACGAGCAGTACTTC. Protein product: CSSSKQGDEQYF.

This sequence joins TRBV14 and TRBJ2-1, with 12 bases lining up with TRBD2. The CDR3 length is 18 residues. Trimming cost V 3 bases and J 3 bases; bases outside gene matches: 9. The germline gives CDR1 SGHDN, CDR2 FVKESK. CDR3 DNA: TGTGCCAGCAGCCATGGACTAGCGGGAATCATCAGCTACAATGAGCAGTTCTTC. Protein: CASSHGLAGIISYNEQFF.

The chain has TRBV7-2 and TRBJ2-5; D perhaps matches TRBD2 (6 bases). Germline assignment: CDR1 SGHTA and CDR2 FQGNSA. This CDR3 is built from 14 residues. The V end was cut by 5 bases, the J end by 3 bases, with 13 bases between. The CDR3 spells CASSRGLAKETQYF. The CDR3 region has the DNA TGTGCCAGCAGCAGGGGACTGGCGAAAGAGACCCAGTACTTC.

This clone appeared a few times. The V and J genes are TRBV27 and TRBJ2-1; a weak D match, TRBD2 (5 bases). The V end lost 3 bases, the J end lost 4 bases, and 10 bases lay between the germline ends. CDR1 MNHEY and CDR2 SMNVEV come from the germline V gene (reference sequence). This CDR3 region has 14 residues. The CDR3 region has the DNA TGTGCCAGCAGTTTCAGCGGAGCTTACAATGAGCAGTTCTTC. Translating it yields CASSFSGAYNEQFF.

The V gene is TRBV10-3, the J gene TRBJ1-4; the match to TRBD1 covers 8 bases. CDR1 is ENHRY and CDR2 is SYGVKD in the germline V gene. Losses at the gene ends were 1 base for V and 5 bases for J; bases not matched to a gene: 6. This CDR3 contains 16 residues. CDR3 in DNA: TGTGCCATCAGTGAGTTGGGCGGGACAGGAAATGAAAAACTGTTTTTT. The encoded protein is CAISELGGTGNEKLFF.

This chain uses TRBV28 with TRBJ2-6; TRBD1 might be the D (5 bases). The CDR3 spans 15 residues. The germline gives CDR1 MDHEN, CDR2 SYDVKM. Trimming cost V 4 bases and J 2 bases, with 9 bases left between them. CDR3 protein: CASSSQGAGANVLTF. CDR3 nucleotides: TGTGCCAGCAGTTCCCAGGGTGCTGGGGCCAACGTCCTGACTTTC. The full variable domain, its missing parts supplied by reference TRBV28 and TRBJ2-6, is DVKVTQSSRYLVKRTGEKVFLECVQDMDHENMFWYRQDPGLGLRLIYFSYDVKMKEKGDIPEGYSVSREKKERFSLILESASTNQTSMYLCASSSQGAGANVLTFGAGSRLTVL.

The chain carries TRBV5-1 and TRBJ1-1; the match to TRBD1 covers 9 bases. Germline V gene data show CDR1 as SGHRS and CDR2 as YFSETQ. V shed 2 bases, J shed 1 base, and the junction held 6 bases outside the gene matches. The CDR3 is 16 residues long. The CDR3 nucleotides read TGCGCCAGCAGCTTCGGGACAGGGCTCCGGAACACTGAAGCTTTCTTT. This codes for CASSFGTGLRNTEAFF.

This clone was observed a single time. The J gene is TRBJ2-7, the V gene TRBV2, with TRBD2 matching 7 bases. V gave up 5 bases and J gave up 7 bases; unmatched junction bases: 5. The V gene's germline CDR1 is SNHLY and CDR2 FYNNEI. CDR3 length: 12 amino acids. The CDR3 is CASSRLGGEQYF. CDR3 DNA sequence: TGTGCCAGCAGTAGATTGGGGGGGGAGCAGTACTTC.

This clone was recorded only once. J is TRBJ2-1 and V is TRBV28, with 8 bases matching TRBD1. Per germline, CDR1 MDHEN and CDR2 SYDVKM. CDR3 length equals 15 residues. The ends lost 7 bases at V and 7 bases at J; junction bases unmatched: 12. In nucleotides, the CDR3 is TGTGCCAGCATGGTTCTAGGACAGGGTAAAAATGAGCAGTTCTTC. It specifies CASMVLGQGKNEQFF.

This chain joins TRBV27 and TRBJ2-2; 8 bases fit TRBD1. Germline assignment: CDR1 MNHEY and CDR2 SMNVEV (reference sequence). The CDR3 is 13 residues long. Trimming removed 6 bases from V and 7 bases from J; junction bases left unmatched: 4. CDR3 region: CASSPRGRGELFF. The CDR3, as DNA: TGTGCCAGCAGCCCCAGGGGGCGCGGGGAGCTGTTTTTT.

The genes are TRBV28 and TRBJ2-1, with 11 bases aligning to TRBD2. This CDR3 has 15 amino acids. Germline CDR1 MDHEN, CDR2 SYDVKM. The trim removed 2 bases at V and 7 bases at J, leaving 4 bases unmatched. DNA of the CDR3: TGTGCCAGCAGTTTACTTTCTAGCGGGAGGAATGAGCAGTTCTTC. This codes for CASSLLSSGRNEQFF.

The chain links TRBV11-2 to TRBJ1-3; D is uncertain. The germline V gene encodes CDR1 SGHAT and CDR2 FQNNGV. There are 14 residues in the CDR3. Between the trimmed V and J ends, which lost 1 base and 4 bases, there was a span of 8 bases. The CDR3 region has the DNA TGTGCCAGCAGCTTAGGCGAAGCCGGAAACACCATATATTTT. Translation: CASSLGEAGNTIYF.

In this sample, this clone turned up once. CDR3 sequence: CSARGVKGYTF. Written as DNA, the CDR3 is TGCAGTGCTAGAGGTGTTAAAGGCTACACCTTC. This chain links TRBV20-1 with TRBJ1-2, with unresolved D. V was pared by 1 base and J by 8 bases, with 8 bases between. In germline, CDR1 is DFQATT, CDR2 SNEGSKA (reference sequence). The CDR3 is made up of 11 amino acids.

The chain recombines TRBV7-9 with TRBJ2-1; possibly TRBD1 for D (5 bases). V lost 4 bases and J 0 bases, leaving 10 bases between the germline ends. The CDR3 contains 15 residues. CDR1 is SEHNR, CDR2 FQNEAQ, per germline (reference sequence). CDR3 nucleotide sequence: TGTGCCAGCAGCTCCCGGCAGGGCTCCTACAATGAGCAGTTCTTC. This gives the protein CASSSRQGSYNEQFF.